These 31 T cell receptor beta chains were sequenced from one sample in a study of OX40 agonist ivuxolimab in advanced cancers. Sequenced by immunoSEQ multiplex PCR; TCRdb stores in-frame clones only, minus some. The data hold some 90,000 clones, with more than 85% observed a single time. Here the sequenced sample was CD4+ or CD8+ T cells sorted from blood, taken in a trial of the OX40 agonist ivuxolimab. These receptors were taken from an adult with an advanced solid tumor such as melanoma, head and neck, liver or kidney cancer.

Only one count was recorded for this clone. The chain is built from TRBV13 and TRBJ2-5, with D possibly TRBD2 on 5 matching bases. V was clipped by 8 bases and J by 1 base, with 11 bases between them. This CDR3 is built from 13 residues. The germline V gene encodes CDR1 PRHDT and CDR2 FYEKMQ (reference sequence). CDR3 DNA: TGTGCCAGCGGCAGCGGCAGCCAAGAGACCCAGTACTTC. It encodes CASGSGSQETQYF.

A remark on this clone: Additional DNA sequences in this sample encode the identical CDR3. The J gene is TRBJ1-1, the V gene TRBV9; D gene uncertain. V dropped 0 bases and J dropped 5 bases, with 5 bases sitting between them. Germline V CDR1 and CDR2: SGDLS, YYNGEE. The CDR3 contains 12 residues. For the CDR3, the DNA is TGTGCCAGCAGCGTAGGAGGAACTGAAGCTTTCTTT. Amino acid sequence: CASSVGGTEAFF.

The CDR3 bases are TGTGCCAGCAGCTTAAGCCGGGACCAACCCTACAATGAGCAGTTCTTC. It is translated as CASSLSRDQPYNEQFF. The chain carries TRBV7-9 and TRBJ2-1; D possibly matches TRBD1 or TRBD2 (5 bases each). V shed 2 bases and J shed 2 bases, with 13 bases lying between them. Germline lookup yields CDR1 SEHNR and CDR2 FQNEAQ (reference sequence). This CDR3 contains 16 residues.

The J gene is TRBJ2-1, the V gene TRBV4-3; no clear D. The V end lost 0 bases, the J end lost 6 bases, and 9 bases lay between the germline ends. Looked up from germline, CDR1 is LGHNA and CDR2 is YSLEER. The CDR3 runs to 14 residues. The CDR3 loop reads CASSQDRAANEQFF. The CDR3 DNA sequence: TGCGCCAGCAGCCAAGACCGGGCGGCCAATGAGCAGTTCTTC.

The rearrangement joins TRBV18 to TRBJ1-1; perhaps TRBD1 as D (6 bases). CDR1 and CDR2 (germline): KGHSH, LQKENI. The CDR3 consists of 18 residues. The V and J ends lost 4 bases and 0 bases respectively, with 21 bases between them. The CDR3 protein is CASSRGQERINMNTEAFF. For the CDR3, the DNA is TGTGCCAGCTCACGGGGGCAGGAGAGAATTAACATGAACACTGAAGCTTTCTTT.

V and J are TRBV7-2 and TRBJ2-1, with 8 positions matching TRBD2. Germline V gene data show CDR1 as SGHTA and CDR2 as FQGNSA. The ends lost 8 bases at V and 2 bases at J; junction bases unmatched: 2. The CDR3 contains 13 residues. The CDR3 loop reads CASFSGAYNEQFF. In DNA, the CDR3 is TGTGCCAGCTTTAGCGGGGCCTACAATGAGCAGTTCTTC.

This chain connects TRBV6-5 to TRBJ2-1; 10 bases line up with TRBD1. Germline V gene lookup returns CDR1 MNHEY and CDR2 SVGAGI. V dropped 6 bases and J dropped 7; count of bases not matched to a gene: 6. The CDR3 is 14 residues long. This chain's CDR3 is CASSGQGVRNEQFF. The CDR3 nucleotides read TGTGCCAGCAGCGGACAGGGGGTTAGGAATGAGCAGTTCTTC.

In this sample, this clone turned up once. The J gene is TRBJ2-3, the V gene TRBV21-1; TRBD1 was called by the table and not checked on the DNA. TRBV21-1 is listed as a pseudogene. CDR3 length: 19 amino acids. CDR3 loop: CASSKAGRTPRSSTDTQYF. The CDR3 DNA follows: TGTGCCAGCAGCAAAGCGGGCAGAACACCCCGTTCTAGCACAGATACGCAGTATTTT.

V usage is TRBV11-3 and J usage is TRBJ2-7; D not certain. The V gene's germline CDR1 is SGHNT and CDR2 YENEEA. V was cut by 2 bases and J by 5 bases, with 10 bases left in between. This CDR3 is 13 amino acids long. The CDR3 loop is CASSLMGWDEQYF. The CDR3 DNA sequence: TGTGCCAGCAGCTTAATGGGATGGGACGAGCAGTACTTC.

CDR3 nucleotides: TGTGCCAGCAGTTTCGGGCCGACCTACGAGCAGTACTTC. This translates into CASSFGPTYEQYF. The rearrangement links TRBV27 to TRBJ2-7; no clear D. The V gene's germline CDR1 is MNHEY and CDR2 SMNVEV (reference sequence). V lost 3 bases, J lost 2 bases, and 8 bases lay in between. This CDR3 has 13 residues.

The V and J genes are TRBV5-4 and TRBJ2-7; 8 positions agree with TRBD1. Per the germline V gene, CDR1 is SGHNT and CDR2 is YYREEE (reference sequence). The length of the CDR3 is 12 residues. With V trimmed by 10 bases and J by 7 bases, 10 bases remained unmatched. CDR3: CAGGQGPVEQYF. The DNA of the CDR3 is TGTGCCGGTGGACAGGGCCCGGTTGAGCAGTACTTC. The variable domain in full, completed from reference TRBV5-4 and TRBJ2-7, reads ETGVTQSPTHLIKTRGQQVTLRCSSQSGHNTVSWYQQALGQGPQFIFQYYREEENGRGNFPPRFSGLQFPNYSSELNVNALELDDSALYLCAGGQGPVEQYFGPGTRLTVT.

V gene TRBV5-1 combines with J gene TRBJ2-1; 16 bases align to TRBD2. Germline assignment: CDR1 SGHRS and CDR2 YFSETQ. The CDR3 length is 16 residues. V lost 4 bases to trimming and J lost 10 bases; unmatched junction nucleotides: 8. The CDR3 nucleotides read TGCGCCAGCAGCCCCGGGACTAGCGGGAGGGCCAGAGAGCAGTTCTTC. Amino acid sequence: CASSPGTSGRAREQFF.

This clone was seen more than once but under ten times. The chain employs TRBV30 and TRBJ1-1; D not resolved. V was cut by 0 bases and J by 7 bases, with 12 bases left in between. Germline CDR1 GTSNPN, CDR2 SVGIG (reference sequence). There are 13 residues in the CDR3. The CDR3 DNA sequence: TGTGCCTGGAGTGTACGCGGGGTTCGTGAAGCTTTCTTT. This translates into CAWSVRGVREAFF.

The V and J genes are TRBV7-2 and TRBJ1-3; D may be TRBD1 (5 bases). Germline CDR1 and CDR2: SGHTA and FQGNSA. This CDR3 comprises 15 residues. V lost 1 base and J 7 bases, leaving 14 bases between the germline ends. DNA for the CDR3: TGTGCCAGCAGCTTAGTCCCATCTCGGGGCAACACCATATATTTT. Its protein product is CASSLVPSRGNTIYF.

The V and J genes are TRBV9 and TRBJ2-2; D tentatively reads TRBD1 or TRBD2 (6 bases each). Germline CDR1 and CDR2: SGDLS and YYNGEE. The germline V and J ends were trimmed by 1 base and 4 bases, with 11 bases remaining between them. The CDR3 has 15 amino acids. Here the CDR3 DNA reads TGTGCCAGCAGCGTATGGGGGGCCGGCACCGGGGAGCTGTTTTTT. It yields the protein CASSVWGAGTGELFF.

This clone is a singleton in its sample. The chain links TRBV10-3 to TRBJ2-3, with D perhaps matching TRBD2 (6 bases). The V end was cut by 3 bases, the J end by 1 base, with 23 bases between. The germline CDR1 and CDR2 sequences are ENHRY and SYGVKD. The CDR3 is 19 amino acids. The CDR3 region has the DNA TGTGCCATCAGTGATGTGGCTTTGATGACGGAGGGCCGCACAGATACGCAGTATTTT. This gives the protein CAISDVALMTEGRTDTQYF.

In regard to this clone: Distinct nucleotide sequences in the sample also encode this CDR3. The rearrangement links TRBV27 to TRBJ2-7, with 7 bases identical to TRBD2. CDR3 length: 13 residues. Germline CDR1 reads MNHEY; CDR2 reads SMNVEV (reference sequence). The V and J ends lost 5 bases and 3 bases, in that order; junction bases with no gene match: 4. Here the CDR3 DNA reads TGTGCCAGCAGTCTGCGGGGGAGCTACGAGCAGTACTTC. It codes for CASSLRGSYEQYF.

The rearrangement uses TRBV2 and TRBJ2-6; D possibly corresponds to TRBD1 (6 bases). V was pared by 0 bases and J by 0 bases, with 6 bases between. This CDR3 region has 16 residues. Germline values: CDR1 SNHLY, CDR2 FYNNEI. The CDR3 protein is CASSEAQGSGANVLTF. The CDR3 DNA sequence: TGTGCCAGCAGTGAAGCACAGGGCTCTGGGGCCAACGTCCTGACTTTC.

This chain connects TRBV19 to TRBJ2-7; 9 nucleotides align to TRBD2. The CDR3 totals 15 residues. J gave up 4 bases and V 3 bases, and 7 bases lay outside the gene matches. The germline gives CDR1 LNHDA, CDR2 SQIVND (reference sequence). CDR3 sequence reads: CASSIGTSYSYEQYF. The CDR3 nucleotides are TGTGCCAGTAGTATCGGGACTAGCTATTCGTACGAGCAGTACTTC.

The chain has TRBV27 and TRBJ2-7; the D is unclear. Trimming stripped 3 bases from V and 0 bases from J, with 15 bases between. CDR1 and CDR2 from the germline V gene are MNHEY and SMNVEV (reference sequence). This CDR3 region has 16 residues. The CDR3 region has the DNA TGTGCCAGCAGTTTGACCCCAGGCGCCAGCTCCTACGAGCAGTACTTC. Its protein product is CASSLTPGASSYEQYF.

The chain employs TRBV2 and TRBJ2-1; 10 bases line up with TRBD1. The CDR3 is made up of 16 amino acids. Germline values: CDR1 SNHLY, CDR2 FYNNEI. J lost 4 bases, V lost 4 bases, and 7 bases had no gene match. CDR3 amino acids: CASSVMEGQGYNEQFF. CDR3 bases: TGTGCCAGCAGTGTAATGGAGGGACAGGGGTACAATGAGCAGTTCTTC.

The rearrangement links TRBV18 to TRBJ2-1, with D unclear. V was clipped by 2 bases and J by 3 bases, with 8 bases between them. The CDR3 is 14 residues long. Germline CDR1 reads KGHSH; CDR2 reads LQKENI. As DNA, the CDR3 is TGTGCCAGCTCACCATCGACAAGCTACAATGAGCAGTTCTTC. Translation: CASSPSTSYNEQFF.

This chain connects TRBV4-1 to TRBJ1-4; no reliable D call. The CDR3 length is 14 residues. Looked up from germline, CDR1 is MGHRA and CDR2 is YSYEKL. Trimming shortened V by 2 bases and J by 11 bases, and 15 bases separated the two germline ends. The CDR3 here is CASSQSEMEPKLFF. In DNA form, the CDR3 reads TGCGCCAGCAGCCAAAGCGAAATGGAACCGAAACTGTTTTTT.

The chain has TRBV9 and TRBJ2-1, with 7 positions matching TRBD2. After removal of 3 bases from V and 7 bases from J, the junction contained 10 bases not matched to a gene. The CDR3 spans 15 residues. Germline V gene sequence: CDR1 SGDLS, CDR2 YYNGEE. CDR3: CASSASPNSGNEQFF. The CDR3 DNA follows: TGTGCCAGCAGCGCGTCCCCCAATAGCGGGAATGAGCAGTTCTTC.

The V and J genes are TRBV5-6 and TRBJ1-1, with TRBD1 as a possible D gene (6 bases). CDR1 and CDR2 from the germline V gene are SGHDT and YYEEEE. Deletions cut 3 bases from V and 4 bases from J, with 13 bases between. The CDR3 covers 14 residues. CDR3 in DNA: TGTGCCAGCAGCTGGGGGGGCGCAGGCACTGAAGCTTTCTTT. It specifies CASSWGGAGTEAFF.

The V and J genes are TRBV6-5 and TRBJ2-7; 7 nucleotides align to TRBD1. Trimming cost V 4 bases and J 2 bases; bases outside gene matches: 2. Per germline, CDR1 MNHEY and CDR2 SVGAGI. The CDR3 is 13 residues long. For the CDR3, the DNA is TGTGCCAGCAGTTTGGGACAGACCTACGAGCAGTACTTC. Its translation is CASSLGQTYEQYF.

The chain couples TRBV7-8 to TRBJ2-4; 7 bases agree with TRBD2. The CDR3 has 15 amino acids. Trimming took 6 bases from V and 0 from J; bases not matched to a gene: 5. Germline V gene lookup returns CDR1 SGHVS and CDR2 FQNEAQ. CDR3 sequence reads: CASSRGGRAKNIQYF. Here the CDR3 DNA reads TGTGCCAGCAGTCGTGGCGGGAGAGCCAAAAACATTCAGTACTTC.

J is TRBJ2-1 and V is TRBV14; 7 nucleotides line up with TRBD2. The CDR3 is 14 amino acids. The germline V gene encodes CDR1 SGHDN and CDR2 FVKESK. Trimming removed 4 bases from V and 6 bases from J; junction bases left unmatched: 6. CDR3: CASSLPGRVNEQFF. In DNA, the CDR3 is TGTGCCAGCAGCCTACCTGGGAGGGTCAATGAGCAGTTCTTC.

This chain links TRBV6-5 with TRBJ1-2; D gene uncertain. Trimming pared 3 bases from V and 8 bases from J, leaving 19 bases between. This CDR3 has 15 residues. Germline CDR1 reads MNHEY; CDR2 reads SVGAGI. This CDR3 reads CASSYSTGPFGGYTF. The CDR3 DNA reads as TGTGCCAGCAGTTATAGTACCGGTCCGTTTGGGGGCTACACCTTC.

The chain is built from TRBV19 and TRBJ1-2; 8 nucleotides line up with TRBD1. After removal of 6 bases from V and 8 bases from J, the junction contained 11 bases not matched to a gene. Germline CDR1 reads LNHDA; CDR2 reads SQIVND (reference sequence). The CDR3 loop spans 14 amino acids. This CDR3 reads CASSIWTGRLGYTF. In DNA, the CDR3 is TGTGCCAGTAGCATTTGGACAGGGCGGTTGGGCTACACCTTC.

V gene TRBV9 combines with J gene TRBJ2-5; unclear D gene. The CDR3 is 14 residues long. The ends were cut back, 0 bases at V and 4 bases at J, with 10 bases in the middle. The germline CDR1 and CDR2 sequences are SGDLS and YYNGEE. The CDR3 region has the DNA TGTGCCAGCAGCGTAGAACTTACGGGAGAGACCCAGTACTTC. It specifies CASSVELTGETQYF.